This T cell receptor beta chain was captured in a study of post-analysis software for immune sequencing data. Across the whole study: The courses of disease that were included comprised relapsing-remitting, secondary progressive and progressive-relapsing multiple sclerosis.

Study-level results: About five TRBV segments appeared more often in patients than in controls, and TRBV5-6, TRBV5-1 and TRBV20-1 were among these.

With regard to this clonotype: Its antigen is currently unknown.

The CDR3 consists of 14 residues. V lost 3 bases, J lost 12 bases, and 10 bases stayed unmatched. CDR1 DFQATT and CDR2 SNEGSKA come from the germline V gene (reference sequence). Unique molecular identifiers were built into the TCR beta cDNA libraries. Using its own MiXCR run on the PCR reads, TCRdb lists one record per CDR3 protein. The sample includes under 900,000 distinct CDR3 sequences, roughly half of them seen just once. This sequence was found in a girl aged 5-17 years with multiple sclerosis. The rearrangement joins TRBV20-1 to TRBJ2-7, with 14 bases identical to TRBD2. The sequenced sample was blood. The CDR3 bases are TGCAGTGCTAGGGGGACTAGCGGGGGACCTCTAGGGTACTTC. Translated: CSARGTSGGPLGYF.